This T cell receptor beta chain came from a study of CD8 T cells in ankylosing spondylitis. This clonotype came up a few times. MiXCR, applied by TCRdb to the 5' RACE reads, yields one record per CDR3 protein. This sample has 25,000 to 35,000 distinct CDR3 sequences, with 12% to 15% found just once. Trimming removed 7 bases from V and 1 base from J, with 7 bases in between. From germline, CDR1 is SQVTM and CDR2 ANQGSEA. This CDR3 region has 11 residues. This clonotype was obtained from a male donor with ankylosing spondylitis or in good health (not recorded which). The sequenced material came from blood. The chain has TRBV29-1 and TRBJ1-1; D remains ambiguous. The CDR3 coding sequence is TGCAGCGCCCAAGGGAACACTGAAGCTTTCTTT. It codes for CSAQGNTEAFF.